This entry concerns a single T cell receptor (beta chain). The antigen is not known. Library preparation (for TCRbeta) was performed with unique molecular identifiers. Using its own MiXCR run on the PCR reads, TCRdb lists one record per CDR3 protein. The profile shows about 590,000 distinct CDR3 sequences, over 10% of them singletons. This sample stems from a study of T-cell reconstitution after alpha-beta-depleted transplantation in children. Study-wide points: At one year after transplant, newly produced T cells mostly accounted for T-cell counts and diversity. Several hundred rapidly expanded clones from non-depleted graft cells reportedly supplied alpha-beta T cells about two months post-transplant.

The V gene end was trimmed by 6 bases and the J gene end by 6 bases; junction bases not matched to a gene: 10. The CDR3 runs 14 residues. The V gene's germline CDR1 is SQVTM and CDR2 ANQGSEA. This receptor was taken from a male patient aged 5 to 17 who had a stem cell transplant for acute myeloid leukemia, so the T cells may come from the graft donor. Sample: PBMCs, mostly from graft donor cells, taken 360 days after TCRalphabeta/CD19-depleted stem cell transplant. The chain combines TRBV29-1 with TRBJ2-7, with 11 bases fitting TRBD1. CDR3 sequence (DNA): TGCAGCGTAGGAGGGACCGGGACAGGGGGCGAGCAGTACTTC. Translating it yields CSVGGTGTGGEQYF.